This TCR beta chain was observed in a study of CD4 T cells in relation to SARS-CoV-2 and coronaviruses. Study overall: The restricting HLA molecule for shared crossreactive spike epitopes was mapped. Regarding the study as a whole: No donor gave both pre-pandemic and post-infection samples. Monoreactive clones expanded significantly more to SARS-CoV-2 than crossreactive clones did.

Naive and memory CD4+ T cells came from enriched cryopreserved PBMCs. Worth noting for this clone: The antigen remains undetermined.

Profiling relied on immunoSEQ multiplex PCR, and the TCRdb table lists in-frame clones only, not all of them. The sample holds 50,000 to 70,000 clones; roughly 94% are singletons and the top ten take about 0.36%. The TCR originated in an adult with COVID-19. The sample was naive CD4+ T cells from PBMCs. As to subset: naive CD4+ T cells isolated by negative enrichment.

The CDR3: CASSLTVWGDTQYF. For the CDR3, the DNA is TGTGCCAGCAGCTTAACTGTCTGGGGGGATACGCAGTATTTT. V and J are TRBV7-2 and TRBJ2-3, with D possibly called TRBD1 or TRBD2 (5 bases each). The CDR3 totals 14 residues. Germline CDR1 reads SGHTA; CDR2 reads FQGNSA. The V end lost 2 bases, the J end lost 6 bases, and 12 bases lay between the germline ends.